The rows below give T cell receptor beta chains drawn from one sample of a study of T cell changes during pregnancy in multiple sclerosis. Profiled with immunoSEQ multiplex PCR; TCRdb holds only in-frame clones, not every one. The sample contains about 72,000 clones, 91% of which appear only once. This specimen was peripheral blood, taken in the third trimester of pregnancy. Every receptor here comes from a female donor in good health, enrolled as a control in a pregnancy study. The conserved cysteine and the conserved F or W are not part of the CDR3 here. Fields, in order: CDR3 protein, V gene, J gene.

ASSSGGRQPQH	TRBV19	TRBJ1-5
ASSAGKGYT	TRBV25-1	TRBJ1-2
ASSDSTSTDTQY	TRBV6-4	TRBJ2-3
ASSPGGSGGYYEQY	TRBV5-1	TRBJ2-7
AWSVREEQF	TRBV30	TRBJ2-1
ATSRGTGGKKPQH	TRBV15	TRBJ1-5
ASSLVTGQNQPQH	TRBV7-2	TRBJ1-5
ASKPDRPNTGELF	TRBV19	TRBJ2-2
ASSAPSGPYYNEQF	TRBV9	TRBJ2-1
ASSPGTGNYNEQF	TRBV18	TRBJ2-1
ASSWGRGTEAF	TRBV5-8	TRBJ1-1
ASVSQNSPLH	TRBV6-1	TRBJ1-6
ASSPGGSTNEKLF	TRBV5-8	TRBJ1-4
ATSRPAAGTSYNEQF	TRBV15	TRBJ2-1
ASSLKGYGYT	TRBV27	TRBJ1-2
ASSLTGIRTEAF	TRBV6-5	TRBJ1-1
ASSEYTGGGSSYEQY	TRBV25-1	TRBJ2-7
ASRKLDGTGELF	TRBV6-4	TRBJ2-2
ATSRDSRRYNEQF	TRBV15	TRBJ2-1
ASSYQGSPLH	TRBV5-8	TRBJ1-6
ASSFLGQGLNYGYT	TRBV27	TRBJ1-2
ASSWTGAPGAF	TRBV10-1	TRBJ1-1
ASSFGSGDQPQH	TRBV27	TRBJ1-5
ASSLGDSQPRAYGYT	TRBV5-1	TRBJ1-2
ASSEAWQGTEQY	TRBV6-1	TRBJ2-7
ASSWETGDATGYT	TRBV6-6	TRBJ1-2
ASSPDRGRETQY	TRBV11-2	TRBJ2-5
ASSDSTSGGDTQY	TRBV6-4	TRBJ2-3
AWKGQGPSEKLF	TRBV30	TRBJ1-4
ASTPRRGAVTDTQY	TRBV11-2	TRBJ2-3
ASSPVLAGSTDTQY	TRBV4-1	TRBJ2-3
ASSYGTGGAGALGYT	TRBV7-9	TRBJ1-2
ASSLTGNPYEQY	TRBV7-2	TRBJ2-7
ASSFGTSGGSKTQY	TRBV11-3	TRBJ2-5
ASGDRQGVNGYT	TRBV7-9	TRBJ1-2
ASSSRQGRVYGYT	TRBV7-2	TRBJ1-2
ASSRRDTNTEAF	TRBV6-5	TRBJ1-1
ASSSYGQIGLSYEQY	TRBV28	TRBJ2-7
ASSGGTEQF	TRBV6-1	TRBJ2-1
ASSYGQGADTQY	TRBV5-1	TRBJ2-3
ASSIAGGLSDTQY	TRBV7-2	TRBJ2-3
ASSLDPGGETQY	TRBV5-6	TRBJ2-5
ASSLIAGGKVTEAF	TRBV5-1	TRBJ1-1
ASRAGTGNEQY	TRBV6-1	TRBJ2-7
ATSMRTGVTEAF	TRBV15	TRBJ1-1
ASSSNRVREKLF	TRBV28	TRBJ1-4
ASTIEGGEWSYNEQF	TRBV7-9	TRBJ2-1
ASSPSPSGNEQY	TRBV18	TRBJ2-7
ASSLDRDGETQY	TRBV11-2	TRBJ2-5
ASSETSGRGMDEQF	TRBV9	TRBJ2-1
ASSPQASTNEKLF	TRBV5-1	TRBJ1-4